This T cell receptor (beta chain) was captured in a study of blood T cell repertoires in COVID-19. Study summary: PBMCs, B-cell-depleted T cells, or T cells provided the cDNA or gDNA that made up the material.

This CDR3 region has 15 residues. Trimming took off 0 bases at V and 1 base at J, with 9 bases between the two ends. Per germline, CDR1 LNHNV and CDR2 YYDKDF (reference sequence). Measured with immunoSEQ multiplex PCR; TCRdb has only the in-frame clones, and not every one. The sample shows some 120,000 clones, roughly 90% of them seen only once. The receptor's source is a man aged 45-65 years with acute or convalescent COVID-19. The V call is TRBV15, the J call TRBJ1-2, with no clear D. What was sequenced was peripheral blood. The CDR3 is CATSRDPGINYGYTF. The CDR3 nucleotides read TGTGCCACCAGCAGAGACCCAGGTATTAACTATGGCTACACCTTC.